The T cell receptor beta chain under discussion was sequenced for a study of CD8 T cells in Susac syndrome. Multiple sclerosis controls were treatment-naive patients with stable or active relapsing-remitting disease. Negative magnetic isolation gave CD8+ and CD4+ cells; FACS enriched CD8+ TEMRA. The CDR3 runs 14 residues. V was pared by 6 bases and J by 2 bases, with 13 bases between. Random-hexamer reverse transcription was applied to about 0.45 to 1 ug RNA. The authors amplified TCR beta CDR3 across 54 Vbeta and 13 Jbeta using immunoSEQ multiplex PCR. TCRdb re-derived calls from the immunoSEQ multiplex PCR reads in MiXCR, one entry per CDR3 protein. This sample has a few hundred thousand distinct CDR3 sequences, with over 85% found just once.

Specimen: CD4+ T cells from PBMCs. V gene TRBV12-3 or TRBV12-4 combines with J gene TRBJ2-5, with D tentatively TRBD1 (6 bases). The TCR originated in a human donor with multiple sclerosis. DNA for the CDR3: TGTGCCAGCAGGAGGGGACAAGCACAAGAGACCCAGTACTTC. Translating it yields CASRRGQAQETQYF.